Listed below are T cell receptor beta chains from one sample, sequenced in a study of CD8+ T cells in alopecia areata. Sequenced by immunoSEQ multiplex PCR; TCRdb stores in-frame clones only, minus some. The table records about 9,700 clones, around 63% of them present only once. What was sequenced was skin. The source of these receptors is a human donor with alopecia areata. Both conserved end residues are part of each CDR3. A D gene is named only where the DNA matches it firmly. Where a row states a size, it is once, few, many or the class of an expanded clone; other rows omit it.

v_gene	abundance	d_gene	len	j_gene	CDR3aa	CDR3nt
TRBV11-2	-	-	14	TRBJ2-7	CASSLEGASYEQYF	TGTGCCAGCAGCTTAGAGGGGGCATCCTACGAGCAGTACTTC
TRBV7-9	-	TRBD2	19	TRBJ2-1	CASSTSLAGGPVSYNEQFF	TGTGCCAGCAGCACCTCACTAGCGGGAGGGCCAGTATCCTACAATGAGCAGTTCTTC
TRBV6-1	-	TRBD1	16	TRBJ1-6	CASSEAPGTGNSPLHF	TGTGCCAGCAGTGAAGCTCCCGGGACAGGCAATTCACCCCTCCACTTT
TRBV28	-	TRBD2	17	TRBJ2-4	CASSSSGSGGAKNIQYF	TGTGCCAGCAGCTCTAGCGGGAGTGGGGGGGCCAAAAACATTCAGTACTTC
TRBV7-2	-	-	17	TRBJ1-1	CASSLALLPPANTEAFF	TGTGCCAGCAGCTTAGCGCTCCTCCCTCCTGCGAACACTGAAGCTTTCTTT
TRBV2	-	-	14	TRBJ2-3	CASSEGPFTDTQYF	TGTGCCAGCAGTGAAGGACCGTTCACAGATACGCAGTATTTT
TRBV11-2	-	-	13	TRBJ1-5	CASSFSSNQPQHF	TGTGCCAGCAGCTTCTCCAGCAATCAGCCCCAGCATTTT
TRBV29-1	-	-	13	TRBJ2-7	CSVAPTDYNEQYF	TGCAGCGTTGCCCCGACAGACTACAATGAGCAGTACTTC
TRBV27	-	-	13	TRBJ2-5	CASSLTSQETQYF	TGTGCCAGCAGTTTAACCAGTCAAGAGACCCAGTACTTC
TRBV5-4	once	-	14	TRBJ2-3	CASSLEQGSDTQYF	TGTGCCAGCAGCCTGGAACAGGGATCAGATACGCAGTATTTT
TRBV5-1	-	TRBD1	13	TRBJ1-1	CASSAGQDTEAFF	TGCGCCAGCAGCGCCGGACAGGACACTGAAGCTTTCTTT
TRBV2	-	TRBD2	13	TRBJ2-1	CAIPRGGRNEQFF	TGTGCCATCCCTCGCGGGGGGCGAAATGAGCAGTTCTTC
TRBV11-3	-	-	18	TRBJ2-1	CASSLDQGGSSSYNEQFF	TGTGCCAGCAGCTTAGATCAAGGCGGTTCCAGCTCCTACAATGAGCAGTTCTTC
TRBV2	-	TRBD1	15	TRBJ2-7	CASSNRGAPLGEQYF	TGTGCCAGCAGTAACAGGGGGGCCCCCCTGGGGGAGCAGTACTTC
TRBV28	-	TRBD1	14	TRBJ2-3	CASSLQGATDTQYF	TGTGCCAGCAGTTTACAGGGGGCAACAGATACGCAGTATTTT
TRBV6-6	-	TRBD1	12	TRBJ2-7	CASSSAGGEQYF	TGTGCCAGCAGTTCCGCAGGGGGCGAGCAGTACTTC
TRBV7-9	-	-	15	TRBJ1-2	CASSSPSDGNYGYTF	TGTGCCAGCAGTTCCCCGAGCGACGGAAACTATGGCTACACCTTC
TRBV29-1	-	TRBD2	13	TRBJ2-7	CSVRTSGIYEQYF	TGCAGCGTGAGGACTAGCGGAATCTACGAGCAGTACTTC
TRBV7-2	-	TRBD2	14	TRBJ2-7	CASSLGLGLSEQYF	TGTGCCAGCAGCTTGGGACTAGGACTTTCCGAGCAGTACTTC
TRBV6-5	-	-	13	TRBJ1-1	CASSRTVNTEAFF	TGTGCCAGCAGTCGGACAGTGAACACTGAAGCTTTCTTT
TRBV9	-	TRBD1	14	TRBJ2-7	CASSAEGAGNEQYF	TGTGCCAGCAGCGCAGAGGGGGCTGGGAACGAGCAGTACTTC
TRBV9	-	TRBD1	16	TRBJ2-5	CASSVEAGTGEETQYF	TGTGCCAGCAGCGTAGAAGCCGGGACAGGAGAAGAGACCCAGTACTTC
TRBV28	-	TRBD2	17	TRBJ2-3	CASDTLSTSGRVGTQYF	TGTGCCAGCGACACGCTCAGTACTAGCGGGAGAGTGGGTACGCAGTATTTT
TRBV19	few	-	14	TRBJ2-7	CASRQKGRVYEQYF	TGTGCCAGTAGGCAAAAGGGACGGGTCTACGAGCAGTACTTC
TRBV29-1	-	-	12	TRBJ1-1	CSTKSGNTEAFF	TGCAGCACTAAATCTGGGAACACTGAAGCTTTCTTT
TRBV5-6	-	-	13	TRBJ2-2	CASSLQYTGELFF	TGTGCCAGCAGCTTGCAATACACCGGGGAGCTGTTTTTT
TRBV5-6	-	-	19	TRBJ1-2	CASSLAGIKFKSANYGYTF	TGTGCCAGCAGCTTGGCGGGGATCAAATTCAAATCCGCTAACTATGGCTACACCTTC
TRBV7-2	-	-	17	TRBJ2-3	CASSLGPSGLSTDTQYF	TGTGCCAGCAGCTTAGGGCCGTCGGGCCTCAGCACAGATACGCAGTATTTT
TRBV28	-	-	14	TRBJ1-4	CASSLPGTNEKLFF	TGTGCCAGCAGTTTGCCCGGGACTAATGAAAAACTGTTTTTT
TRBV12-5	few	-	16	TRBJ2-6	CASGLFLEAGANVLTF	TGTGCTAGTGGTTTGTTCCTGGAGGCTGGGGCCAACGTCCTGACTTTC
TRBV10-2	-	-	13	TRBJ1-2	CASRDTSNYGYTF	TGCGCCAGCAGGGACACCTCTAACTATGGCTACACCTTC
TRBV19	few	-	15	TRBJ2-5	CASSIFGQSQETQYF	TGTGCCAGTAGTATTTTTGGGCAAAGCCAAGAGACCCAGTACTTC
TRBV6-5	-	-	14	TRBJ2-3	CASSSTGSTDTQYF	TGTGCCAGCAGTTCCACTGGAAGCACAGATACGCAGTATTTT
TRBV4-3	-	-	21	TRBJ1-5	CASSQDYSQSATRYSNQPQHF	TGCGCCAGCAGCCAAGATTACTCGCAGTCCGCCACCCGTTATAGCAATCAGCCCCAGCATTTT
TRBV27	-	-	14	TRBJ1-1	CASSSYLRNTEAFF	TGTGCCAGCAGTTCCTATTTACGGAACACTGAAGCTTTCTTT
TRBV6-5	-	TRBD1	12	TRBJ2-7	CASRRQGYEQYF	TGTGCCAGCAGACGACAGGGCTACGAGCAGTACTTC
TRBV19	-	-	17	TRBJ2-3	CASRRTAWDLGTDTQYF	TGTGCCAGTAGAAGAACCGCGTGGGACCTGGGAACAGATACGCAGTATTTT
TRBV9	-	TRBD1	17	TRBJ2-2	CASSLHPGTGDTGELFF	TGTGCCAGCAGCCTCCACCCCGGGACAGGGGACACCGGGGAGCTGTTTTTT
TRBV27	few	-	15	TRBJ2-1	CASSFLPLAYNEQFF	TGTGCCAGCAGTTTCCTACCCCTAGCCTACAATGAGCAGTTCTTC
TRBV7-7	once	-	15	TRBJ2-1	CASSKGGTPYNEQFF	TGTGCCAGCAGCAAGGGGGGGACCCCCTACAATGAGCAGTTCTTC
TRBV2	once	TRBD2	14	TRBJ2-7	CASRPGTSMGEQYF	TGTGCCAGCAGACCCGGGACTAGTATGGGTGAGCAGTACTTC
TRBV28	-	-	14	TRBJ1-2	CASSPNGQVYGYTF	TGTGCCAGCAGTCCCAATGGGCAGGTCTATGGCTACACCTTC
TRBV6-5	few	-	13	TRBJ2-3	CASSRKRADTQYF	TGTGCCAGCAGCCGCAAACGGGCAGATACGCAGTATTTT
TRBV11-2	-	TRBD1	13	TRBJ1-1	CASSRTGAAEAFF	TGTGCCAGCAGTCGGACAGGGGCCGCTGAAGCTTTCTTT
TRBV2	once	TRBD1	13	TRBJ2-2	CASHTGGSGELFF	TGTGCCAGTCATACAGGGGGCTCCGGGGAGCTGTTTTTT
TRBV19	once	-	12	TRBJ2-5	CASRDFQETQYF	TGTGCCAGCCGGGACTTCCAAGAGACCCAGTACTTC
TRBV20-1	-	-	11	TRBJ1-2	CSATGEGGYTF	TGCAGTGCTACCGGAGAGGGTGGCTACACCTTC
TRBV19	few	-	12	TRBJ1-5	CASKGFGQPQHF	TGTGCCAGTAAAGGGTTCGGGCAGCCCCAGCATTTT
TRBV28	-	-	11	TRBJ2-1	CASSLVYEQFF	TGTGCCAGCAGTTTAGTGTATGAGCAGTTCTTC
TRBV28	-	TRBD1	14	TRBJ1-1	CASTRDRGAREAFF	TGTGCCAGCACCCGGGACAGGGGAGCCCGTGAAGCTTTCTTT
TRBV7-2	-	TRBD1	16	TRBJ2-7	CASSPRDGTARYEQYF	TGTGCCAGCAGCCCGAGGGATGGGACAGCTAGATACGAGCAGTACTTC